The 7 T cell receptor beta chains below come from one sample, sequenced in a study of cytomegalovirus exposure and HLA in healthy donors. Assay: immunoSEQ multiplex PCR; the TCRdb copy retains only in-frame clones and omits some. Here the sample spans tens of thousands of clones, roughly 93% being singletons. The sample taken for sequencing was PBMCs. These receptor sequences come from a woman younger than 45 in good health and CMV-seronegative.

CDR3 region: CASSPTGTSDEQYF. The CDR3 region has the DNA TGTGCCAGCTCACCGACCGGGACTAGCGACGAGCAGTACTTC. J is TRBJ2-7 and V is TRBV18; 10 bases line up with TRBD2. Trimming cost V 3 bases and J 5 bases; bases outside gene matches: 4. The CDR3 runs 14 residues. The germline V gene has CDR1 KGHSH and CDR2 LQKENI.

This chain uses TRBV6-5 with TRBJ2-6, with 8 positions matching TRBD1. Trimming removed 10 bases from V and 2 bases from J; junction bases left unmatched: 1. The germline CDR1 and CDR2 sequences are MNHEY and SVGAGI. The CDR3 has 13 amino acids. Written as DNA, the CDR3 is TGTGCCACCAGGGGGCCTGGGGCCAACGTCCTGACTTTC. This translates into CATRGPGANVLTF.

V usage is TRBV9 and J usage is TRBJ1-3; D might be TRBD1 (5 bases). V lost 3 bases to trimming and J lost 1 base, with 14 bases between them. Germline assignment: CDR1 SGDLS and CDR2 YYNGEE. The CDR3 loop spans 16 amino acids. CDR3 residues: CASSEGYRASGNTIYF. DNA of the CDR3: TGTGCCAGCAGCGAGGGGTACCGGGCTTCTGGAAACACCATATATTTT.

This chain links TRBV28 with TRBJ1-5; 12 bases match TRBD1. V lost 6 bases and J lost 6; bases outside the gene matches: 12. This CDR3 is 17 amino acids long. Germline V gives CDR1 MDHEN, CDR2 SYDVKM. This chain's CDR3 is CASRRWDRGRLGQPQHF. The CDR3 DNA reads as TGTGCCAGCAGAAGGTGGGACAGGGGGCGTCTAGGTCAGCCCCAGCATTTT.

This chain links TRBV7-8 with TRBJ1-2; 7 bases are a match to TRBD1. The germline V gene encodes CDR1 SGHVS and CDR2 FQNEAQ. CDR3 length: 14 residues. The junction had 10 bases not matched to a gene; V was cut back by 7 bases and J by 5 bases. The CDR3 spells CASTPGGARYGYTF. CDR3 DNA: TGTGCCAGCACCCCAGGGGGAGCCCGTTATGGCTACACCTTC.

The chain employs TRBV7-9 and TRBJ1-2, with D maybe TRBD1 (6 bases). The ends were cut back, 2 bases at V and 3 bases at J, with 16 bases in the middle. Germline values: CDR1 SEHNR, CDR2 FQNEAQ (reference sequence). The CDR3 contains 16 residues. CDR3 nucleotide sequence: TGTGCCAGCAGCTTAAGGGCAGGGGCTTTCGACTATGGCTACACCTTC. This encodes CASSLRAGAFDYGYTF. The variable domain in full, completed from reference TRBV7-9 and TRBJ1-2, reads DTGVSQNPRHKITKRGQNVTFRCDPISEHNRLYWYRQTLGQGPEFLTYFQNEAQLEKSRLLSDRFSAERPKGSFSTLEIQRTEQGDSAMYLCASSLRAGAFDYGYTFGSGTRLTVV.

This chain links TRBV7-9 with TRBJ2-3; the match to TRBD1 covers 9 bases. After removal of 6 bases from V and 2 bases from J, the junction contained 12 bases not matched to a gene. CDR3 length: 17 residues. Germline CDR1 reads SEHNR; CDR2 reads FQNEAQ (reference sequence). The CDR3 protein is CASRNPGGTGYTDTQYF. The CDR3, as DNA: TGTGCCAGCAGGAACCCCGGTGGGACAGGGTACACAGATACGCAGTATTTT.